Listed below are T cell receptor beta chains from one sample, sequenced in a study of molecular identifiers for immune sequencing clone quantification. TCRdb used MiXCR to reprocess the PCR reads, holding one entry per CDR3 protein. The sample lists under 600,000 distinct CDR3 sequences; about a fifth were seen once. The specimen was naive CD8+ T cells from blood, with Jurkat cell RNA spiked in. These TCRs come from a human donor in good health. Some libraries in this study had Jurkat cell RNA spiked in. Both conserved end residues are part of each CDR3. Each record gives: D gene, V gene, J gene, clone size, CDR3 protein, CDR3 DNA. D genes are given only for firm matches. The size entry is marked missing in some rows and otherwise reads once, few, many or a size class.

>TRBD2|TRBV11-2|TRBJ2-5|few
CASSLEWGLPGTQYF
TGTGCCAGCAGCTTAGAGTGGGGACTACCCGGGACCCAGTACTTC
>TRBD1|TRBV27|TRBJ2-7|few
CASRRDRDILEQYF
TGTGCCAGCAGACGGGACAGGGATATTCTCGAGCAGTACTTC
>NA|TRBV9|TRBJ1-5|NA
CASSPGGSNQPQHF
TGTGCCAGCAGCCCTGGGGGTAGCAATCAGCCCCAGCATTTT
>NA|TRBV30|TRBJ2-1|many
CAWSAEGPNEQFF
TGTGCCTGGAGTGCCGAGGGGCCGAATGAGCAGTTCTTC
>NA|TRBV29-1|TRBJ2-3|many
CSVVPPLEADTQYF
TGCAGCGTTGTCCCACCCCTCGAAGCAGATACGCAGTATTTT
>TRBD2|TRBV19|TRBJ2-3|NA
CASSIGSGGLTDTQYF
TGTGCCAGTAGTATAGGTAGCGGGGGACTCACAGATACGCAGTATTTT
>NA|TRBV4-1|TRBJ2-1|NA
CASSARFQANYNEQFF
TGCGCCAGCAGCGCCCGTTTCCAGGCAAATTACAATGAGCAGTTCTTC
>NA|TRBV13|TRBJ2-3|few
CATNGEDRRADTQYF
TGTGCCACCAATGGGGAGGACCGTCGCGCAGATACGCAGTATTTT
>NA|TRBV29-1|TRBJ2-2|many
CSVEYGNTGELFF
TGCAGCGTTGAGTACGGAAACACCGGGGAGCTGTTTTTT
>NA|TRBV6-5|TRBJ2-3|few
CASMKRGLGGTDTQYF
TGTGCCAGCATGAAACGGGGGTTGGGAGGCACAGATACGCAGTATTTT
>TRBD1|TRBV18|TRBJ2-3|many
CASSPRDSSTDTQYF
TGTGCCAGCTCACCAAGGGACAGTAGCACAGATACGCAGTATTTT
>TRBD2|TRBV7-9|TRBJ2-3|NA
CASSKTSGYTDTQYF
TGTGCCAGCAGCAAGACTAGCGGGTACACAGATACGCAGTATTTT
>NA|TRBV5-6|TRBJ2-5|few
CASSWDPGGNVETQYF
TGTGCCAGCAGCTGGGACCCAGGCGGTAATGTTGAGACCCAGTACTTC
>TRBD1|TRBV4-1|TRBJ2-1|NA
CASSHRTGYEQFF
TGCGCCAGCAGCCATAGGACAGGGTATGAGCAGTTCTTC
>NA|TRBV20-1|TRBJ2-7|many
CSAREEGSGPYEQYF
TGCAGTGCTAGAGAAGAAGGGAGCGGCCCATACGAGCAGTACTTC
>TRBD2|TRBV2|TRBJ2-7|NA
CASSAWGGFYEQYF
TGTGCCAGCAGTGCGTGGGGAGGGTTCTACGAGCAGTACTTC
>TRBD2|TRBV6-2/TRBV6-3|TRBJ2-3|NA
CASSYSTEGASGAPDTQYF
TGTGCCAGCAGTTACTCGACCGAAGGTGCTAGCGGGGCGCCTGATACGCAGTATTTT
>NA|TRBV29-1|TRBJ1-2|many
CSVTGYLTKGYTF
TGCAGCGTTACGGGGTACTTAACTAAAGGCTACACCTTC
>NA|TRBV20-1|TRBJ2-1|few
CSARGSGSYNEQFF
TGCAGTGCTAGAGGGAGCGGGTCCTACAATGAGCAGTTCTTC
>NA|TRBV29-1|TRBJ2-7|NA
CSVELAYEQYF
TGCAGCGTTGAACTAGCGTACGAGCAGTACTTC
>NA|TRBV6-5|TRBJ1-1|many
CASSYSMGLAEAFF
TGTGCCAGCAGTTACTCGATGGGGCTGGCTGAAGCTTTCTTT
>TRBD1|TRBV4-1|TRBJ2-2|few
CASSPTGMNTGELFF
TGCGCCAGCAGCCCGACAGGGATGAACACCGGGGAGCTGTTTTTT
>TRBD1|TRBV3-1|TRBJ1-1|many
CASSQVRGRLNTEAFF
TGTGCCAGCAGCCAAGTTAGGGGGCGACTGAACACTGAAGCTTTCTTT
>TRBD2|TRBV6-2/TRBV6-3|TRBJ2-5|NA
CASSRMGLAGGQETQYF
TGTGCCAGCAGTCGTATGGGACTAGCGGGGGGTCAAGAGACCCAGTACTTC
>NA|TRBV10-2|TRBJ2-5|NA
CASSGGTDQETQYF
TGCGCCAGCAGTGGAGGGACGGACCAAGAGACCCAGTACTTC
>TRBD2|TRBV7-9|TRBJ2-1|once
CASSSTGGLAGAYNEQFF
TGTGCCAGCAGCTCCACCGGCGGACTAGCGGGAGCGTACAATGAGCAGTTCTTC
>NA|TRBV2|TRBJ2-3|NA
CARTGGLGDTRYF
TGTGCCAGGACTGGGGGGCTGGGGGATACGCGGTATTTT
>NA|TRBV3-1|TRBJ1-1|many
CASSPATGVFGAFF
TGTGCCAGCAGCCCGGCAACCGGAGTTTTCGGAGCTTTCTTT
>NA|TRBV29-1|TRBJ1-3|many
CSVGGAPSLSGNTIYF
TGCAGCGTTGGGGGGGCACCTAGCCTCTCTGGAAACACCATATATTTT
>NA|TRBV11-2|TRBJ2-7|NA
CASTLVGGSDEQYF
TGTGCCAGCACCCTGGTGGGGGGCAGTGACGAGCAGTACTTC
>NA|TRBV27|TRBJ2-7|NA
CASSFPNRPAYEQYF
TGTGCCAGCAGTTTCCCGAACAGGCCCGCCTACGAGCAGTACTTC
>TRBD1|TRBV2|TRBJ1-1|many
CASRDRDRTFFVTEAFF
TGTGCCAGCAGAGACCGGGACAGAACCTTCTTTGTCACTGAAGCTTTCTTT
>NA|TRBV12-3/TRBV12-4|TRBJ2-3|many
CASSPNLLRDTQYF
TGTGCCAGCAGCCCGAATCTACTGAGGGATACGCAGTATTTT
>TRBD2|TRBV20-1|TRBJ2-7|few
CSARDLGVAGGPDEQYF
TGCAGTGCTAGAGATTTGGGGGTAGCGGGAGGGCCCGACGAGCAGTACTTC
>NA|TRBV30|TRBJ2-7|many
CAWRNPGFWEQYF
TGTGCCTGGAGAAATCCAGGGTTCTGGGAGCAGTACTTC
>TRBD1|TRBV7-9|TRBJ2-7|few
CASSLARDSPKVEQYF
TGTGCCAGCAGCTTAGCAAGGGACAGCCCCAAAGTCGAGCAGTACTTC
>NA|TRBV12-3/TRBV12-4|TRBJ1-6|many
CASRKESSYNSPLHF
TGTGCCAGCAGAAAGGAGTCCTCCTATAATTCACCCCTCCACTTT
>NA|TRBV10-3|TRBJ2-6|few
CAISKAGDVLTF
TGTGCCATCAGCAAAGCCGGGGACGTCCTGACTTTC
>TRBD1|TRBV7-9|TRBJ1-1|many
CASSGTGTEAFF
TGTGCCAGCAGCGGGACAGGCACTGAAGCTTTCTTT
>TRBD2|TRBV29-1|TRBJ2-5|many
CSGSLAGKETQYF
TGCAGCGGATCACTAGCGGGGAAAGAGACCCAGTACTTC
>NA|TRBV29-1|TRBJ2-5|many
CSALRDNQETQYF
TGCAGCGCTCTCCGGGACAACCAAGAGACCCAGTACTTC
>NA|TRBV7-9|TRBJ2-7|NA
CASSPRAGTRHYEQYF
TGTGCCAGCAGCCCCCGTGCCGGGACTCGACACTACGAGCAGTACTTC
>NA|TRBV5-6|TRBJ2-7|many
CASSADGYEQYF
TGTGCCAGCAGCGCTGACGGGTACGAGCAGTACTTC
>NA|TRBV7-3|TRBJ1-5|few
CASEYIRRDPYGSQPQHF
TGTGCCAGCGAATATATCAGGAGAGATCCTTACGGGTCTCAGCCCCAGCATTTT
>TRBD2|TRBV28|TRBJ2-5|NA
CASTRAGGQETRYF
TGTGCCAGCACCAGAGCGGGAGGACAAGAGACCCGGTACTTC
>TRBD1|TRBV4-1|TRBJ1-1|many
CASSHRQGANTEAFF
TGCGCCAGCAGCCATAGACAGGGGGCGAACACTGAAGCTTTCTTT
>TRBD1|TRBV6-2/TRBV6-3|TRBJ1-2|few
CASSYTRQGLSYGYTF
TGTGCCAGCAGTTACACCCGACAGGGTCTTAGCTATGGCTACACCTTC
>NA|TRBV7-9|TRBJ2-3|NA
CASSLAVGSITDTQYF
TGTGCCAGCAGCTTAGCGGTCGGGAGTATAACAGATACGCAGTATTTT
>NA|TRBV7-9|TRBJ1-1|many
CASSLYTEAFF
TGTGCCAGCAGCTTATACACTGAAGCTTTCTTT
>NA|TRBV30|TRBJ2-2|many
CATRQRNTGELFF
TGTGCCACCCGACAGAGGAACACCGGGGAGCTGTTTTTT
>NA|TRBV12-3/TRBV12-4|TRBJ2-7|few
CASSPPEIYEQYF
TGTGCCAGCAGTCCCCCCGAGATCTACGAGCAGTACTTC
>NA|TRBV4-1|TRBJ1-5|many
CASSGTRDVNPPQHF
TGCGCCAGCAGCGGGACACGGGACGTCAATCCGCCCCAGCATTTT
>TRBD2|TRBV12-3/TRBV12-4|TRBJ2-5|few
CASSLRLAGAQETQYF
TGTGCCAGCAGTTTGAGGCTAGCGGGGGCTCAAGAGACCCAGTACTTC
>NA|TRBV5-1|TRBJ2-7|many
CASSLAAPDKEQYF
TGCGCCAGCAGCTTGGCCGCACCCGACAAGGAGCAGTACTTC
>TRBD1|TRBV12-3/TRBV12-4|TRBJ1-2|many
CASRPPDREHSYTF
TGTGCCAGCAGACCCCCGGACAGGGAGCATAGCTACACCTTC
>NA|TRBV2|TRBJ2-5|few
CASSFQTATGETQYF
TGTGCCAGCAGTTTTCAGACGGCTACCGGAGAGACCCAGTACTTC
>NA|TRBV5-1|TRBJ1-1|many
CASSWGSGTEAFF
TGTGCCAGCAGTTGGGGATCCGGCACTGAAGCTTTCTTT
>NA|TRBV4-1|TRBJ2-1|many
CASSQVQVDMFF
TGCGCCAGCAGCCAGGTACAGGTTGACATGTTCTTC